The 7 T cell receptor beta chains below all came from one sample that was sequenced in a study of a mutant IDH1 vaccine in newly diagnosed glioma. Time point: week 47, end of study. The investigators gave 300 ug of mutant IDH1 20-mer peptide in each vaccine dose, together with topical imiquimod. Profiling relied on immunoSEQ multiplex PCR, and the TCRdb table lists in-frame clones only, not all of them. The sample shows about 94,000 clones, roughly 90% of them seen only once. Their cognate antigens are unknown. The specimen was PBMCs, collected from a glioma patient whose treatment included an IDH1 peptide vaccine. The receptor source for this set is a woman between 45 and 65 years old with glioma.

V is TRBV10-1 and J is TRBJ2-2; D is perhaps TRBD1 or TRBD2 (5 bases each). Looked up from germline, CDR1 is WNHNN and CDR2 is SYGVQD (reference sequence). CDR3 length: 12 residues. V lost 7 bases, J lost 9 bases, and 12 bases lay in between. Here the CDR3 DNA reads TGCGCCAGCATCCAGTGGGGGAGGGAGCTGTTTTTT. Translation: CASIQWGRELFF.

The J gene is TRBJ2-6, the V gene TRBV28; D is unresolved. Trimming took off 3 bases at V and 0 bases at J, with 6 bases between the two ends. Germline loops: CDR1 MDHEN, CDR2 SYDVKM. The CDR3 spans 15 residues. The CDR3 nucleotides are TGTGCCAGCAGTTTCGGAATCTCTGGGGCCAACGTCCTGACTTTC. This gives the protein CASSFGISGANVLTF.

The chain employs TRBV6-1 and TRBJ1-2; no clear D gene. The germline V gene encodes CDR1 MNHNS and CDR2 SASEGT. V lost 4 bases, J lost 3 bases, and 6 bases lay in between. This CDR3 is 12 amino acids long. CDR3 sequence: CASSGDHYGYTF. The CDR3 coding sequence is TGTGCCAGCAGTGGTGACCACTATGGCTACACCTTC.

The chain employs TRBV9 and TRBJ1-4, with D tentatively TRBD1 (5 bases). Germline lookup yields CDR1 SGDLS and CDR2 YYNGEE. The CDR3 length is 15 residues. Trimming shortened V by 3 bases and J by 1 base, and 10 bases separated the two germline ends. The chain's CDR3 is CASSAGTLTNEKLFF. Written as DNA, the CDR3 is TGTGCCAGCAGCGCCGGGACTTTAACTAATGAAAAACTGTTTTTT.

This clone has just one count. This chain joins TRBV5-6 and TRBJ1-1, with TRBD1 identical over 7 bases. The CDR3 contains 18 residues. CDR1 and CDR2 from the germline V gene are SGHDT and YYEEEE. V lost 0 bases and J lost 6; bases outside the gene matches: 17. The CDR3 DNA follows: TGTGCCAGCAGCTTGGGCCGGGAATGGGACAGCATCGCTGCTGAAGCTTTCTTT. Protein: CASSLGREWDSIAAEAFF.

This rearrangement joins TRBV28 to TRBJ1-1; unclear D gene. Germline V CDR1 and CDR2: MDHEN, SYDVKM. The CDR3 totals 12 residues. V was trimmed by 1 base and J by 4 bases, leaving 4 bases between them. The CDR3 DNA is TGTGCCAGCAGTTTATTAGGCACTGAAGCTTTCTTT. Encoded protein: CASSLLGTEAFF.

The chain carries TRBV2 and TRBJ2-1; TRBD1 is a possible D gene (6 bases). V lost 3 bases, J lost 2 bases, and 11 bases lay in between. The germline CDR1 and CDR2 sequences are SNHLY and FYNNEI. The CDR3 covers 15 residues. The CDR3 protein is CASSDYDRTYNEQFF. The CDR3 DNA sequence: TGTGCCAGCAGTGATTACGACAGGACCTACAATGAGCAGTTCTTC.